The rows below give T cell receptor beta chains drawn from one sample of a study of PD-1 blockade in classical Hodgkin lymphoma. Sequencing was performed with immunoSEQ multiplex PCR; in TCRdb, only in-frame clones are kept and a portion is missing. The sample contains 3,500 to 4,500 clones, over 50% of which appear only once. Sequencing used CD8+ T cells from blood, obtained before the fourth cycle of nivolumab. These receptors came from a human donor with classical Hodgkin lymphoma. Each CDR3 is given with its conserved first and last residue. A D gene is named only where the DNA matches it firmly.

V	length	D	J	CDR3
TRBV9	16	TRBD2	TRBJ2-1	CASSGGLGGTYNEQFF
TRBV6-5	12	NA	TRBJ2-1	CASITGNNEQFF
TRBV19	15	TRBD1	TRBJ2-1	CASSIRDRGYNEQFF
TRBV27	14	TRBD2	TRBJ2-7	CASSPSGYSYEQYF
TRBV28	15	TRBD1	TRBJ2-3	CATKPDRSRTDTQYF
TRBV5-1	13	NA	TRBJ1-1	CASSLFLDQEAFF
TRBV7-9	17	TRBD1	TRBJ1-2	CASSLSIRGPTNYGYTF
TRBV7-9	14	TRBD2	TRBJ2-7	CASSRDYARYEQYF
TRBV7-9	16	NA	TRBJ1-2	CASSLSWGRGNYGYTF
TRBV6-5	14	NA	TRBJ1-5	CASREGGNNQPQHF
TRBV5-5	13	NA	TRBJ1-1	CASSQWAGTEAFF
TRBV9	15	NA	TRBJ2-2	CASKSGSGTTGELFF
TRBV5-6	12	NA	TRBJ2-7	CASSIGTYEQYF
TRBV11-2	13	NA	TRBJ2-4	CASSFGGQGIQYF
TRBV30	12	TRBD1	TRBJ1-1	CAWGGQGSEAFF
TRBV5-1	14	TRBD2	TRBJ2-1	CASSRTGGDNEQFF
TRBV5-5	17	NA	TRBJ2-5	CASSLLGPRVGQETQYF
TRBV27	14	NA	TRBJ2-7	CASSFGGPLYEQYF
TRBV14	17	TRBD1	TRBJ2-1	CASSHRDRDRVDNEQFF
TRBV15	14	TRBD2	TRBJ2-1	CATSKTSPYNEQFF
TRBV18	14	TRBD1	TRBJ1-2	CASSPGPPTGEGTF
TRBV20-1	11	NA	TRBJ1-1	CSAWENTEAFF